This TCR beta chain was recorded in a study of tissue T cells after allogeneic stem cell transplantation. CDR1 and CDR2 (germline): FNHDT, SITEND (reference sequence). Trimming removed 3 bases from V and 6 bases from J; junction bases left unmatched: 4. The CDR3 loop spans 14 amino acids. Study conclusions and caveats: The study did not identify alloreactive or antigen-specific tissue TCRs, and some clones might be persisting host cells.

The time point was: mouse harvest day 14 after allogeneic transplant. Each mouse received 10^7 T-cell-depleted marrow cells plus 10^6 splenic CD5+ T cells by tail vein. Comment on this clone: Its antigen remains unidentified. Each gene name is a mouse one. The sequenced fragment ends 1 residue before the CDR3 boundary, so the rest is inferred from the germline J gene.

The table came from immunoSEQ multiplex PCR; TCRdb's copy has only in-frame clones and leaves some out. This sample yields fewer than 3,500 clones, of which 40% to 45% are seen a single time; around a quarter belongs to the top ten. Sequencing was carried out using gut tissue. This receptor was identified in a female BALB/c mouse given C57BL/6 T cells with graft-versus-host disease after an allogeneic hematopoietic cell transplant. This rearrangement joins TRBV19 to TRBJ2-7; 12 bases fit TRBD2. Here the CDR3 reads CASSRTGGGAEQYF. CDR3 DNA (partial): TGTGCCAGCAGTAGGACTGGGGGGGGCGCTGAACAGTAC.